Below, 15 T cell receptor beta chains from the same sample are listed, as sequenced in a study of naive and memory T cell subsets (dated by TCRdb to 2016 to 2017). Library creation used UMI-ligation and nested PCR. Sequenced using an Illumina MiSeq. An equimolar mix of two oligonucleotides covering both TRBC1 and TRBC2 was used as the beta constant-region primer. Four rounds of PCR were used to amplify ligated cDNA, with nested alpha and beta constant-region primers being used together with the SP2 primer. TCRdb passed the public sequencing reads through fastp at Q25 and MiXCR, retaining productive beta sequences. Entries are consolidated by CDR3 protein sequence, retaining the most common genes and DNA. The sample includes about 8,000 distinct CDR3 sequences, with 25% to 35% observed a single time. The top ten constitute approximately 63% of the sample. What was sequenced was CD8+ TEMRA cells from blood. The meaning of the sample's cell subset or site label: effector memory re-expressing CD45RA, CD45RA+ CD27-. The receptors originated from a human donor in good health.

This clonotype came up a few times. The chain links TRBV7-2 to TRBJ2-1; tentatively, D is TRBD1 (6 bases). V gave up 5 bases and J gave up 4 bases, with 12 bases separating them. Germline assignment: CDR1 SGHTA and CDR2 FQGNSA. The CDR3 is 14 residues long. DNA for the CDR3: TGTGCCAGCAGCACCTCAGGGGCATACAATGAGCAGTTCTTC. Its protein is CASSTSGAYNEQFF. Looking up the rest from reference TRBV7-2 and TRBJ2-1 gives the full variable domain: GAGVSQSPSNKVTEKGKDVELRCDPISGHTALYWYRQSLGQGLEFLIYFQGNSAPDKSGLPSDRFSAERTGGSVSTLTIQRTQQEDSAVYLCASSTSGAYNEQFFGPGTRLTVL.

The table lists this clonotype with many counts. J is TRBJ2-7 and V is TRBV4-1, with 10 positions matching TRBD1. The germline V gene encodes CDR1 MGHRA and CDR2 YSYEKL. This CDR3 is 15 amino acids long. J gave up 4 bases and V 4 bases, and 7 bases lay outside the gene matches. The CDR3 DNA is TGCGCCAGCAGCCCCTACGGGGACAGGGGTTACGAGCAGTACTTC. Its translation is CASSPYGDRGYEQYF.

This chain joins TRBV27 and TRBJ1-5; D possibly corresponds to TRBD1 (6 bases). The CDR3 totals 15 residues. Trimming left V 5 bases short and J 2 bases short, with 13 bases between. Looked up from germline, CDR1 is MNHEY and CDR2 is SMNVEV (reference sequence). For the CDR3, the DNA is TGTGCCAGCAGTCCCAACAGGGTGGGCAATCAGCCCCAGCATTTT. Its translation: CASSPNRVGNQPQHF.

The table lists this clonotype with a count of one. The chain uses TRBV13 and TRBJ1-2, with D tentatively TRBD1 (5 bases). The germline CDR1 and CDR2 sequences are PRHDT and FYEKMQ (reference sequence). Trimming removed 6 bases at V and 10 bases at J, with 21 bases between. The CDR3 runs 14 residues. The CDR3 loop reads CASSLGGGAFNYTF. The DNA of the CDR3 is TGTGCCAGCAGTCTAGGAGGAGGGGCCTTTAACTACACCTTC.

The chain uses TRBV4-2 and TRBJ1-1; D is uncertain. Germline CDR1 and CDR2: LGHNA and YNFKEQ. CDR3 length: 13 residues. V lost 0 bases and J lost 4, with 6 bases in between. The CDR3 nucleotides are TGTGCCAGCAGCCAAGATCGGGGCACTGAAGCTTTCTTT. The encoded protein is CASSQDRGTEAFF.

V usage is TRBV7-2 and J usage is TRBJ2-3; D is unresolved. The CDR3 spans 11 residues. The germline V and J ends were trimmed by 5 bases and 6 bases, with 6 bases remaining between them. CDR1 and CDR2 from the germline V gene are SGHTA and FQGNSA. CDR3 sequence (DNA): TGTGCCAGCAGCCCTTATGATACGCAGTATTTT. It specifies CASSPYDTQYF.

This chain connects TRBV23-1 to TRBJ2-5; TRBD2 aligns across 7 bases. TRBV23-1 is marked as an open reading frame, function uncertain. The V and J ends lost 0 bases and 3 bases, in that order; junction bases with no gene match: 13. This CDR3 has 18 residues. The chain's CDR3 is CASSQSFPSGNLEETQYF. CDR3 DNA: TGCGCCAGCAGTCAATCGTTCCCTAGCGGAAACCTGGAAGAGACCCAGTACTTC.

J is TRBJ2-7 and V is TRBV6-6; possibly TRBD1 for D (6 bases). Germline CDR1 MNHNY, CDR2 SVGAGI (reference sequence). This CDR3 region has 14 residues. Deletions cut 4 bases from V and 2 bases from J, with 12 bases between. The CDR3 sequence: CASSWGQGPYEQYF. CDR3 bases: TGTGCCAGCAGTTGGGGGCAGGGGCCCTACGAGCAGTACTTC.

The count of this clonotype is one. The CDR3 protein is CASSQGTLDQPQHF. Here the CDR3 DNA reads TGTGCCAGCAGCCAGGGGACATTAGATCAGCCCCAGCATTTT. The chain joins TRBV7-2 to TRBJ1-5; a weak D match, TRBD1 (6 bases). This CDR3 is built from 14 residues. Germline V gives CDR1 SGHTA, CDR2 FQGNSA. Deletions cut 5 bases from V and 5 bases from J, with 13 bases between.

The chain is built from TRBV29-1 and TRBJ2-7; D call uncertain. The CDR3 contains 13 residues. Germline CDR1 and CDR2: SQVTM and ANQGSEA. Trimming left V 1 base short and J 5 bases short, with 12 bases between. The CDR3 bases are TGCAGCGTTGAAGGGCTAGGGCGCAACGAGCAGTACTTC. Translating it yields CSVEGLGRNEQYF.

This clonotype has only a few counts. The chain couples TRBV11-1 to TRBJ2-5, with D maybe TRBD2 (5 bases). The CDR3 consists of 15 residues. Germline V CDR1 and CDR2: SGHAT, FQDESV (reference sequence). Trimming took off 1 base at V and 5 bases at J, with 14 bases between the two ends. This chain's CDR3 is CASSLGGRPEETQYF. The CDR3 coding sequence is TGTGCCAGCAGCTTAGGAGGGAGACCCGAGGAGACCCAGTACTTC.

CDR3 region: CASSLAVRRYGYTF. The CDR3 nucleotides read TGTGCCAGCAGCTTAGCGGTCCGTAGATATGGCTACACCTTC. The genes are TRBV11-2 and TRBJ1-2; D uncertain. V lost 1 base and J lost 5, with 11 bases in between. Germline loops: CDR1 SGHAT, CDR2 FQNNGV. The CDR3 covers 14 residues.

The sample holds a few counts of this clonotype. This rearrangement joins TRBV15 to TRBJ2-1, with a weak D call TRBD1 (5 bases). V dropped 3 bases and J dropped 6 bases, with 12 bases sitting between them. The CDR3 spans 14 residues. CDR1 is LNHNV, CDR2 YYDKDF, per germline (reference sequence). The CDR3 loop is CATSSPGRANEQFF. CDR3 DNA sequence: TGTGCCACCAGCAGCCCTGGCAGGGCCAATGAGCAGTTCTTC.

V is TRBV4-3 and J is TRBJ2-7; D is ambiguous. Trimming removed 0 bases from V and 4 bases from J, with 16 bases in between. There are 16 residues in the CDR3. Germline assignment: CDR1 LGHNA and CDR2 YSLEER. CDR3 amino acids: CASSQDGGKERYEQYF. The DNA of the CDR3 is TGCGCCAGCAGCCAAGATGGCGGTAAAGAAAGATACGAGCAGTACTTC.

This clonotype was seen many times. V and J are TRBV6-5 and TRBJ1-1; 8 bases are a match to TRBD1. V lost 7 bases, J lost 1 base, and 5 bases stayed unmatched. The CDR3 is 14 amino acids. The germline gives CDR1 MNHEY, CDR2 SVGAGI. The CDR3 loop is CASTLGQENTEAFF. CDR3 nucleotides: TGTGCCAGCACTTTGGGACAGGAGAACACTGAAGCTTTCTTT.